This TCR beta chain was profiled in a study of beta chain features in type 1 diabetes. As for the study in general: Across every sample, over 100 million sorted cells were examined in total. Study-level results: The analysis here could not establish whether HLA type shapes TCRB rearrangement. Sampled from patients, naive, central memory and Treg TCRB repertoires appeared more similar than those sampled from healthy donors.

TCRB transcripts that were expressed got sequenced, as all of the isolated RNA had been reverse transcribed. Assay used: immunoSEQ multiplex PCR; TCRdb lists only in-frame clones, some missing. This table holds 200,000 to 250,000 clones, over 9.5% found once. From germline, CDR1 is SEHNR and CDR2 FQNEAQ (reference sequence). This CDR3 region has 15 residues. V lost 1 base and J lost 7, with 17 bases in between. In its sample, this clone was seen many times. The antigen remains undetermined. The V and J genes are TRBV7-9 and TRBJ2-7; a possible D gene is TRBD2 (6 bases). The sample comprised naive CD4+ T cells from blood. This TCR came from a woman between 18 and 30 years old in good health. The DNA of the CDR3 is TGTGCCAGCAGCTTAGTGGAGCGGCCGGGGGAGGAGCAGTACTTC. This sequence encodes CASSLVERPGEEQYF.